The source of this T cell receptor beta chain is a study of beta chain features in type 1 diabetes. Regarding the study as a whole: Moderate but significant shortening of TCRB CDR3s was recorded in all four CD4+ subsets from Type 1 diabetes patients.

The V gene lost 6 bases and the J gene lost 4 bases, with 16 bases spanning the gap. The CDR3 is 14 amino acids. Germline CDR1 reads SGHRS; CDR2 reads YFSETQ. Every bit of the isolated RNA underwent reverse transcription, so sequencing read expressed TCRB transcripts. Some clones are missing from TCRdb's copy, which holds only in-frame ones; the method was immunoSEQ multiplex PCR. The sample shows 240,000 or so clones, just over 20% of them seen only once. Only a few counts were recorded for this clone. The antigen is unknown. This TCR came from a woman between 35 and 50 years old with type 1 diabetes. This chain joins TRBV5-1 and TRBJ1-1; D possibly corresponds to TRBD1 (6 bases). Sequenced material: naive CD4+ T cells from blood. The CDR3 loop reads CASTWGGESTEAFF. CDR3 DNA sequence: TGCGCCAGCACCTGGGGGGGCGAGAGCACTGAAGCTTTCTTT.